Listed here is a single T cell receptor beta chain. Specified treatment: preoperative locoregional IRX-2 cytokine immunotherapy. Patients received preoperative, locoregional IRX-2 cytokine immunotherapy in a phase Ib study. The sample belongs to a study of preoperative IRX-2 immunotherapy in early breast cancer. The germline CDR1 and CDR2 sequences are SNHLY and FYNNEI. The CDR3 has 13 amino acids. Trimming stripped 6 bases from V and 11 bases from J, with 19 bases between. TCRdb's table, derived via immunoSEQ multiplex PCR, lists solely in-frame clones and lacks some. Found here are tens of thousands of clones, around 89% of them singletons; the top ten hold approximately 9.9%.

The biological material was taken from a patient treated with IRX-2 immunotherapy. The sequence was collected from a human donor with breast cancer. The chain carries TRBV2 and TRBJ2-5; tentative D call: TRBD2 (5 bases). CDR3 bases: TGTGCCAGCAGGCTCTCGGTGGGGAGCCAGCAGTACTTC. Translation: CASRLSVGSQQYF.